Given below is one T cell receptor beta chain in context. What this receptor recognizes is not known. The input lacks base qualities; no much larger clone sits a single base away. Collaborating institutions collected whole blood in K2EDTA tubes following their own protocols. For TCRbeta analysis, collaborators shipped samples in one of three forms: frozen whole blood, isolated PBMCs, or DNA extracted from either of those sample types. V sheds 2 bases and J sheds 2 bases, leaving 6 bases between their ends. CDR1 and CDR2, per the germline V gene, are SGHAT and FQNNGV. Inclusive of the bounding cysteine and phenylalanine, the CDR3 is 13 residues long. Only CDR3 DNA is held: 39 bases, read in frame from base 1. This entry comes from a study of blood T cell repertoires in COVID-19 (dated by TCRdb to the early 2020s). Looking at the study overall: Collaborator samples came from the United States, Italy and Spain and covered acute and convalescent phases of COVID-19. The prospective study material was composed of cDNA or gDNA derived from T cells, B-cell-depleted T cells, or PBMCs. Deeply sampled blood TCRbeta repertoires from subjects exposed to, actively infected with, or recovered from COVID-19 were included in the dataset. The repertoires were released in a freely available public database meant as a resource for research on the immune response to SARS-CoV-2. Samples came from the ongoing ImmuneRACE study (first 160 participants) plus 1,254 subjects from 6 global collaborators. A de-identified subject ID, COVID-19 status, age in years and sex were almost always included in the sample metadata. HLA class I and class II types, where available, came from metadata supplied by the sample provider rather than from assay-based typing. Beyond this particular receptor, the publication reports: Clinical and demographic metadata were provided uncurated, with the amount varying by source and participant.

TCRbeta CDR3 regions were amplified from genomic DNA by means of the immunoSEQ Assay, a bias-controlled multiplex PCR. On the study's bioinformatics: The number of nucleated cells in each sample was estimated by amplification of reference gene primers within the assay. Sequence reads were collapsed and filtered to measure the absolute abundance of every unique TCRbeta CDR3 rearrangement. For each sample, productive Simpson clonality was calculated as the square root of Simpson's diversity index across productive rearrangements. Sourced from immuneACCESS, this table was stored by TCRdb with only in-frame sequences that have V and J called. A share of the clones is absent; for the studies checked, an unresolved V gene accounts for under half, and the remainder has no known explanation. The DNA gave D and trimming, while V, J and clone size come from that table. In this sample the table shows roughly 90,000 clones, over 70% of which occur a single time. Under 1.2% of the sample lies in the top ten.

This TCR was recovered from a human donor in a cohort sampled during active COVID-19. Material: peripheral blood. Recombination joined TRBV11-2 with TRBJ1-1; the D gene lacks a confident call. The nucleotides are TGTGCCAGCAGCTTAAACATTAACACTGAAGCTTTCTTT. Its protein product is CASSLNINTEAFF.